The 13 T cell receptor beta chains below all came from one sample that was sequenced in a study of graft-versus-host responses after intestinal transplantation. Antigens of these TCRs are unknown. Profiled with immunoSEQ multiplex PCR; TCRdb holds only in-frame clones, not every one. The sample shows just under 85,000 clones, approximately 90% of them seen only once. Sequenced here: unstimulated CD8+ T cells sorted from spleen or lymph node cells, sampled before transplant. The origin of the receptors is a human donor who was the organ donor for an intestinal transplant.

The chain combines TRBV19 with TRBJ1-4; no clear D. Trimming shortened V by 10 bases and J by 0 bases, and 9 bases separated the two germline ends. CDR3 length: 13 amino acids. In germline, CDR1 is LNHDA, CDR2 SQIVND (reference sequence). CDR3 in amino acids: CATSMSTNEKLFF. CDR3 nucleotide sequence: TGTGCCACTAGCATGTCAACTAATGAAAAACTGTTTTTT.

The rearrangement uses TRBV28 and TRBJ2-5; D possibly corresponds to TRBD2 (6 bases). This CDR3 spans 16 amino acids. V lost 5 bases and J 0 bases, leaving 16 bases between the germline ends. Germline loops: CDR1 MDHEN, CDR2 SYDVKM. CDR3 in amino acids: CASSRLAGPYQETQYF. The CDR3 region has the DNA TGTGCCAGCAGTCGGTTGGCGGGGCCCTACCAAGAGACCCAGTACTTC.

The V call is TRBV4-1, the J call TRBJ2-3; D possibly corresponds to TRBD1 (6 bases). The germline V gene encodes CDR1 MGHRA and CDR2 YSYEKL. CDR3 length equals 15 residues. The V end lost 1 base, the J end lost 4 bases, and 12 bases lay between the germline ends. The DNA of the CDR3 is TGCGCCAGCAGCCAAGTCCCAGGGGTATCAGATACGCAGTATTTT. This encodes CASSQVPGVSDTQYF.

The genes are TRBV7-9 and TRBJ1-5; a possible D gene is TRBD1 (5 bases). V lost 5 bases and J 3 bases, leaving 11 bases between the germline ends. Germline V CDR1 and CDR2: SEHNR, FQNEAQ (reference sequence). This CDR3 comprises 14 residues. The CDR3 is CASSRTGFNQPQHF. The CDR3 DNA reads TGTGCCAGCAGCCGTACAGGTTTCAATCAGCCCCAGCATTTT.

The V gene is TRBV4-2, the J gene TRBJ2-7; D perhaps matches TRBD2 (6 bases). The germline gives CDR1 LGHNA, CDR2 YNFKEQ. The ends were cut back, 0 bases at V and 3 bases at J, with 18 bases in the middle. The CDR3 contains 17 residues. Written as DNA, the CDR3 is TGTGCCAGCAGCCAAGAGGAGCGGGCGGCCTCGGGCTACGAGCAGTACTTC. Residues: CASSQEERAASGYEQYF.

This sequence joins TRBV11-3 and TRBJ1-1; 8 bases line up with TRBD1. V lost 4 bases to trimming and J lost 4 bases; unmatched junction nucleotides: 11. Germline CDR1 reads SGHNT; CDR2 reads YENEEA. The CDR3 loop spans 16 amino acids. CDR3 nucleotides: TGTGCCAGCAGCTCCGAGGCAGGGGGCTGGGGCACTGAAGCTTTCTTT. Translation: CASSSEAGGWGTEAFF. The full variable domain, with the rest looked up from reference TRBV11-3 and TRBJ1-1, is EAGVVQSPRYKIIEKKQPVAFWCNPISGHNTLYWYLQNLGQGPELLIRYENEEAVDDSQLPKDRFSAERLKGVDSTLKIQPAELGDSAVYLCASSSEAGGWGTEAFFGQGTRLTVV.

V is TRBV4-1 and J is TRBJ1-4; the match to TRBD1 covers 7 bases. With 0 bases clipped from V and 5 bases from J, the junction kept 9 bases outside the gene matches. This CDR3 region has 17 residues. Germline CDR1 and CDR2: MGHRA and YSYEKL. Here the CDR3 reads CASSQEFRGDRNEKLFF. CDR3 DNA: TGCGCCAGCAGCCAAGAGTTCCGGGGGGACAGAAATGAAAAACTGTTTTTT.

This clone was detected a few times. The chain couples TRBV7-9 to TRBJ2-5, with 9 bases lining up with TRBD2. Germline V lookup: CDR1 SEHNR, CDR2 FQNEAQ (reference sequence). This CDR3 is built from 15 residues. V lost 3 bases, J lost 4 bases, and 6 bases stayed unmatched. The CDR3 DNA is TGTGCCAGCAGCTTTCCGACTAGCGGTACAGAGACCCAGTACTTC. This gives the protein CASSFPTSGTETQYF.

The rearrangement links TRBV7-9 to TRBJ1-6; perhaps TRBD1 as D (6 bases). Trimming pared 5 bases from V and 6 bases from J, leaving 17 bases between. CDR1 is SEHNR and CDR2 is FQNEAQ in the germline V gene (reference sequence). CDR3 size: 16 residues. The CDR3 DNA follows: TGTGCCAGCAGCCGGTTCCTGACAGGCGTTAATTCACCCCTCCACTTT. Protein product: CASSRFLTGVNSPLHF.

The chain links TRBV5-5 to TRBJ1-5; D ambiguous. The germline V gene has CDR1 SGHKS and CDR2 YYEKEE (reference sequence). The CDR3 totals 16 residues. Trimming cost V 0 bases and J 5 bases, with 15 bases left between them. In nucleotides, the CDR3 is TGTGCCAGCAGCTTGGTAGTGGGTACAGTTCATCAGCCCCAGCATTTT. This codes for CASSLVVGTVHQPQHF.

The V call is TRBV29-1, the J call TRBJ2-5; possibly TRBD2 for D (6 bases). The CDR3 totals 15 residues. Germline V gene sequence: CDR1 SQVTM, CDR2 ANQGSEA. V was cut by 2 bases and J by 5 bases, with 18 bases left in between. The CDR3 coding sequence is TGCAGCGTTGAAATGGTGTGGGCGGAGGGGGAGACCCAGTACTTC. Translating it yields CSVEMVWAEGETQYF.

Worth noting for this clone: The missing conserved phenylalanine or tryptophan at the end of this CDR3 makes a read error likely. The gene calls are TRBV27 and TRBJ2-7; 7 bases line up with TRBD1. The CDR3 has 13 residues. Losses at the gene ends were 9 bases for V and 0 bases for J; bases not matched to a gene: 5. CDR1 MNHEY and CDR2 SMNVEV come from the germline V gene (reference sequence). This CDR3 reads CASIRTGSYEQYL. The CDR3 DNA reads as TGTGCCAGTATAAGGACAGGCTCCTACGAGCAGTACCTC.

This chain joins TRBV10-2 and TRBJ2-1, with a possible D match to TRBD2 (6 bases). CDR1 and CDR2 (germline): WSHSY, SAAADI. V was shortened by 8 bases and J by 6 bases, with 11 bases between the two germline ends. The CDR3 consists of 12 residues. In nucleotides, the CDR3 is TGCGCCAGCGAATCCGGGGGCAATGAGCAGTTCTTC. Translated, it gives CASESGGNEQFF.